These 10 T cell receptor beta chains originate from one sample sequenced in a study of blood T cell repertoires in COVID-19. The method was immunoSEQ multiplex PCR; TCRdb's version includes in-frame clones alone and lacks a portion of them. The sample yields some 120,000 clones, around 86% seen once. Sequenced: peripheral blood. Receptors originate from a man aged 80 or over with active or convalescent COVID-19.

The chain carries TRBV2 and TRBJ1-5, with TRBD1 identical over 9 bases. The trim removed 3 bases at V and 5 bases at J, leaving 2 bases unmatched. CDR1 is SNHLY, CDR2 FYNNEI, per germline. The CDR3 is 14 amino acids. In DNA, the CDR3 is TGTGCCAGCAGTGAGGACAGGGGATATCAGCCCCAGCATTTT. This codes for CASSEDRGYQPQHF.

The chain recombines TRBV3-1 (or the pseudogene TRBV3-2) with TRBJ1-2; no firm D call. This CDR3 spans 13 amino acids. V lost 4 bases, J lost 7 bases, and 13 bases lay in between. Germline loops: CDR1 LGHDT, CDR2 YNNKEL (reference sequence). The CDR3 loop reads CASSPTTLGGYTF. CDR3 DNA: TGTGCCAGCAGCCCCACTACACTGGGTGGCTACACCTTC.

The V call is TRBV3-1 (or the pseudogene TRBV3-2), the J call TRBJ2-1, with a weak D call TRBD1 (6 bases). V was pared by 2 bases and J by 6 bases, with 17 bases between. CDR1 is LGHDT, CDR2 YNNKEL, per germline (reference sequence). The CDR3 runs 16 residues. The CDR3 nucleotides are TGTGCCAGCAGCCAATTATGGGGGCTGACTGGCAATGAGCAGTTCTTC. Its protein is CASSQLWGLTGNEQFF.

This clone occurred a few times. The CDR3 spells CASWVRGGRGNTIYF. CDR3 DNA sequence: TGTGCCAGCTGGGTACGAGGGGGTAGAGGAAACACCATATATTTT. The chain combines TRBV28 with TRBJ1-3, with D possibly matching TRBD1 (6 bases). Germline assignment: CDR1 MDHEN and CDR2 SYDVKM. The CDR3 totals 15 residues. V shed 8 bases and J shed 4 bases, with 18 bases lying between them.

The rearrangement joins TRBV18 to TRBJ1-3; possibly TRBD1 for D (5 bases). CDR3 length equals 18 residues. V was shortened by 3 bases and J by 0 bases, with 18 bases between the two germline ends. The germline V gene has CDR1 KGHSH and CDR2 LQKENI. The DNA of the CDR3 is TGTGCCAGCTCACCTCTGCCTGGGACTGCCTACTCTGGAAACACCATATATTTT. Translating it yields CASSPLPGTAYSGNTIYF.

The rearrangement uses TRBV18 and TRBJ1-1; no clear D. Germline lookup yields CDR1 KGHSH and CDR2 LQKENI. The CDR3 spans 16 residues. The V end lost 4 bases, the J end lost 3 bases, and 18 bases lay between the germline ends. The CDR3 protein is CASSQEGRSGYTEAFF. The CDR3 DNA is TGTGCCAGCTCACAGGAGGGTAGAAGCGGGTACACTGAAGCTTTCTTT.

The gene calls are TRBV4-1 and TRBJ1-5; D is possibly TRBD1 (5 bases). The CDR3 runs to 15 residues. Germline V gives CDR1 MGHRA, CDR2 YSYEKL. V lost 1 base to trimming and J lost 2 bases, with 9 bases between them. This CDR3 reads CASSQVGGGNQPQHF. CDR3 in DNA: TGCGCCAGCAGCCAAGTCGGGGGGGGCAATCAGCCCCAGCATTTT.

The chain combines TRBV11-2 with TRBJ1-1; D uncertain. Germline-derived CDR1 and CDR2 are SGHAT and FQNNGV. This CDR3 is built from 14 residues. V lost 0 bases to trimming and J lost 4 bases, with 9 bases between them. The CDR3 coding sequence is TGTGCCAGCAGCTTAGAGGGCATGGGCACTGAAGCTTTCTTT. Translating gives CASSLEGMGTEAFF.

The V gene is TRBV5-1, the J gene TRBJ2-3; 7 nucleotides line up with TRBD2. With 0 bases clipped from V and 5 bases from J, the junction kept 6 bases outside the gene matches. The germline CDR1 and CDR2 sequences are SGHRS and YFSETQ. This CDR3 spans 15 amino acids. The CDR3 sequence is CASSLASAGVDTQYF. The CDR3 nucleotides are TGCGCCAGCAGCTTGGCTTCCGCGGGGGTAGATACGCAGTATTTT.

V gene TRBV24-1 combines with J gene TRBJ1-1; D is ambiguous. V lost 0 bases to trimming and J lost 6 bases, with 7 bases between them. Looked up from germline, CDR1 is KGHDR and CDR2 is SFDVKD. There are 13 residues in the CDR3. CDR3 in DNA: TGTGCCACCAGTGATTTGGGCGGTGCTGAAGCTTTCTTT. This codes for CATSDLGGAEAFF.